The source of this T cell receptor beta chain is a study of a mutant IDH1 vaccine in newly diagnosed glioma. Turning to the study itself: Vaccines were first given 4-6 weeks after radiotherapy alone, or with temozolomide cycles.

TCRdb's table, derived via immunoSEQ multiplex PCR, lists solely in-frame clones and lacks some. This table has more than 35,000 clones, 80% to 85% appearing once. Per the germline V gene, CDR1 is LNHDA and CDR2 is SQIVND (reference sequence). Trimming left V 0 bases short and J 6 bases short, with 20 bases between. The CDR3 spans 17 residues. A note on this clone: The antigen remains undetermined.

Time point indicated: week 35, safety follow-up. Alongside topical imiquimod, each dose of vaccine comprised 300 ug of mutant IDH1 20-mer peptide. The sequenced sample was PBMCs, obtained from a glioma patient whose treatment included an IDH1 peptide vaccine. The J gene is TRBJ1-2, the V gene TRBV19; D call uncertain. The TCR sequence derives from a woman between 40 and 55 years old with glioma. Some clones in this sample may be carry-over from other donors' samples. The CDR3 sequence: CASSIDNPARQLNGYTF. CDR3 in DNA: TGTGCCAGTAGTATAGATAATCCGGCCAGGCAACTAAATGGCTACACCTTC.